One and the same sample provided the 17 T cell receptor beta chains below, sequenced in a study of blood T cells in healthy people across ages. Together with a sample-barcoded 5' primer, a J-beta primer mix was included in a second PCR lasting about 6 to 11 cycles. TCRdb re-derived calls from the 5' RACE reads in MiXCR, one entry per CDR3 protein. There are approximately 800,000 distinct CDR3 sequences in the sample; about 34% occur only once, and roughly 13% lies in the top ten. The sequencing input was blood. The receptors were sampled from a man aged 18 to 29 in good health.

Comment on this clonotype: A read error may be the cause here, since a much bigger clone is one base away. The chain has TRBV29-1 and TRBJ2-7; D not resolved. The CDR3 runs to 13 residues. CDR1 is SQVTM, CDR2 ANQGSEA, per germline. As DNA, the CDR3 is TGCGGCGTTGAACCGGTCGATTCCTATGAGCAGTACTTC. Translating it yields CGVEPVDSYEQYF.

This rearrangement joins TRBV4-3 to TRBJ1-5; a possible D gene is TRBD1 (5 bases). Trimming took off 0 bases at V and 7 bases at J, with 10 bases between the two ends. The germline V gene encodes CDR1 LGHNA and CDR2 YSLEER. The CDR3 contains 14 residues. The CDR3 region has the DNA TGCGCCAGCAGCCAAGATCTGGACAAACAGCCCCAGCATTTT. Its translation: CASSQDLDKQPQHF.

The chain carries TRBV9 and TRBJ1-1; a possible D gene is TRBD1 (6 bases). Trimming took 4 bases from V and 1 from J, leaving 14 bases between them. Germline CDR1 and CDR2: SGDLS and YYNGEE. The CDR3 contains 15 residues. This chain's CDR3 is CASSQRGGANTEAFF. In nucleotides, the CDR3 is TGTGCCAGCAGCCAGAGGGGGGGCGCGAACACTGAAGCTTTCTTT.

In regard to this clonotype: A single base separates this from a much larger clone, so it may be a read error. The V gene is TRBV5-1, the J gene TRBJ2-5; D gene uncertain. The CDR3 is 13 amino acids. Germline V lookup: CDR1 SGHRS, CDR2 YFSETQ. CDR3 amino acids: CASILKVTETQYF. CDR3 DNA sequence: TGCGCCAGCATCTTGAAGGTAACGGAGACCCAGTACTTC.

The J gene is TRBJ2-5, the V gene TRBV7-9, with D possibly TRBD2 on 5 matching bases. There are 14 residues in the CDR3. Trimming took 3 bases from V and 4 from J, leaving 12 bases between them. In germline, CDR1 is SEHNR, CDR2 FQNEAQ (reference sequence). DNA of the CDR3: TGTGCCAGCAGCTTCCCCCAAGGGAGAGAGACCCAGTACTTC. Protein product: CASSFPQGRETQYF.

The V call is TRBV5-1, the J call TRBJ1-1, with unresolved D. V lost 0 bases and J 4 bases, leaving 13 bases between the germline ends. Germline V lookup: CDR1 SGHRS, CDR2 YFSETQ. CDR3 length: 15 amino acids. CDR3 DNA sequence: TGCGCCAGCAGCTTGGATTCGACCGGAAGCACTGAAGCTTTCTTT. It codes for CASSLDSTGSTEAFF.

The J gene is TRBJ1-2, the V gene TRBV20-1; a possible D gene is TRBD1 (5 bases). CDR1 and CDR2 from the germline V gene are DFQATT and SNEGSKA (reference sequence). Trimming pared 5 bases from V and 3 bases from J, leaving 10 bases between. CDR3 length: 12 amino acids. The CDR3: CSAQGKDYGYTF. The CDR3 region has the DNA TGCAGTGCTCAGGGCAAAGACTATGGCTACACCTTC.

V usage is TRBV7-2 and J usage is TRBJ1-1; no reliable D call. The germline V gene encodes CDR1 SGHTA and CDR2 FQGNSA. The CDR3 contains 14 residues. V was cut by 1 base and J by 4 bases, with 10 bases left in between. The CDR3 sequence is CASSLVGVSTEAFF. The CDR3 DNA reads as TGTGCCAGCAGCTTAGTCGGGGTTAGCACTGAAGCTTTCTTT.

The CDR3 spells CASSSFGGLEQYF. CDR3 DNA sequence: TGTGCCAGCAGCTCCTTTGGGGGGCTCGAGCAGTACTTC. The chain recombines TRBV7-9 with TRBJ2-7, with D possibly called TRBD1 or TRBD2 (6 bases each). The V and J ends lost 4 bases and 6 bases respectively, with 13 bases between them. This CDR3 region has 13 residues. Per germline, CDR1 SEHNR and CDR2 FQNEAQ (reference sequence).

The rearrangement uses TRBV10-3 and TRBJ2-5, with a weak D call TRBD2 (6 bases). This CDR3 has 8 amino acids. Trimming cost V 10 bases and J 13 bases, with 10 bases left between them. Germline lookup yields CDR1 ENHRY and CDR2 SYGVKD. CDR3 bases: TGTGCCACGGGGGTATCGTACTTC. It specifies CATGVSYF.

There are many counts of this clonotype. The chain recombines TRBV9 with TRBJ1-2, with a tentative D call TRBD1 (6 bases). The CDR3 is 15 residues long. Trimming cost V 2 bases and J 0 bases, with 11 bases left between them. CDR1 and CDR2 (germline): SGDLS, YYNGEE. As DNA, the CDR3 is TGTGCCAGCAGCGTCCGGGACAAAACTAACTATGGCTACACCTTC. It encodes CASSVRDKTNYGYTF.

The rearrangement links TRBV10-3 to TRBJ1-2, with D perhaps TRBD1 (6 bases). V was cut by 6 bases and J by 1 base, with 9 bases left in between. The CDR3 spans 13 residues. From germline, CDR1 is ENHRY and CDR2 SYGVKD. The CDR3 DNA reads TGTGCCATCAGGGACAGTGTTAACTATGGCTACACCTTC. This translates into CAIRDSVNYGYTF.

The CDR3 is CASAWGQLGHKEQFF. Written as DNA, the CDR3 is TGCGCCAGCGCCTGGGGACAGCTTGGCCATAAGGAGCAGTTCTTC. The chain recombines TRBV5-1 with TRBJ2-1; TRBD1 aligns across 7 bases. This CDR3 spans 15 amino acids. V lost 7 bases to trimming and J lost 10 bases; unmatched junction nucleotides: 17. CDR1 is SGHRS, CDR2 YFSETQ, per germline.

This clonotype came up a few times. This chain uses TRBV4-3 with TRBJ2-5; D not certain. The CDR3 loop spans 15 amino acids. V lost 3 bases to trimming and J lost 0 bases, with 11 bases between them. The germline CDR1 and CDR2 sequences are LGHNA and YSLEER. The CDR3 loop reads CASSQVSHYQETQYF. The CDR3, as DNA: TGCGCCAGCAGCCAGGTCAGCCATTACCAAGAGACCCAGTACTTC.

The chain recombines TRBV2 with TRBJ2-7, with D perhaps TRBD2 (6 bases). There are 12 residues in the CDR3. Trimming left V 3 bases short and J 3 bases short, with 6 bases between. Germline CDR1 SNHLY, CDR2 FYNNEI. The CDR3 DNA reads TGTGCCAGCAGTGAGGAGGGCTACGAGCAGTACTTC. Translated: CASSEEGYEQYF.

At least ten counts were recorded for this clonotype. V and J are TRBV29-1 and TRBJ1-2; no definite D call. The V and J ends lost 3 bases and 13 bases respectively, with 24 bases between them. Germline loops: CDR1 SQVTM, CDR2 ANQGSEA. This CDR3 has 14 amino acids. CDR3 in DNA: TGCAGCGTTGACCCCAGTGGTCAGGACCTAATTGGCACCTTC. This translates into CSVDPSGQDLIGTF. The variable domain in full, completed from reference TRBV29-1 and TRBJ1-2, reads SAVISQKPSRDICQRGTSLTIQCQVDSQVTMMFWYRQQPGQSLTLIATANQGSEATYESGFVIDKFPISRPNLTFSTLTVSNMSPEDSSIYLCSVDPSGQDLIGTFGSGTRLTVV.

The chain has TRBV5-1 and TRBJ2-2; D not certain. The CDR3 is made up of 15 amino acids. Trimming cost V 3 bases and J 7 bases, with 16 bases left between them. Germline CDR1 reads SGHRS; CDR2 reads YFSETQ. CDR3 residues: CASSSDPSGIGELFF. CDR3 in DNA: TGCGCCAGCAGCTCGGACCCCTCCGGTATCGGGGAGCTGTTTTTT.